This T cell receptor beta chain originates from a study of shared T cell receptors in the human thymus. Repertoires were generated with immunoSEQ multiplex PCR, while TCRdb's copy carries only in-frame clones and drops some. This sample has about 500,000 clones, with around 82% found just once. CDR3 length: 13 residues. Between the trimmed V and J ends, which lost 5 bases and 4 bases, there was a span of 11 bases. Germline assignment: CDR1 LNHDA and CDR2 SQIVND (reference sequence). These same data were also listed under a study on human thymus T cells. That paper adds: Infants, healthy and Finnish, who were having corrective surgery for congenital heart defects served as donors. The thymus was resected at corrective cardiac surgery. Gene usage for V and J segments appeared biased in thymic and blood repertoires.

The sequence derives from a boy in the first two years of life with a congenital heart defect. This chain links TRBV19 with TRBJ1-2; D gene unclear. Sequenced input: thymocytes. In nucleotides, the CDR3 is TGTGCCAGTAGTGAGGCAACTAGCTATGGCTACACCTTC. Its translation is CASSEATSYGYTF. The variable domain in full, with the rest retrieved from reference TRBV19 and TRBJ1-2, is DGGITQSPKYLFRKEGQNVTLSCEQNLNHDAMYWYRQDPGQGLRLIYYSQIVNDFQKGDIAEGYSVSREKKESFPLTVTSAQKNPTAFYLCASSEATSYGYTFGSGTRLTVV.